This T cell receptor (beta chain) comes out of a study of blood T cell repertoires in COVID-19. As for the study in general: The origin of the acute and convalescent COVID-19 samples was the United States, Italy and Spain. In each case, the material was cDNA or gDNA derived from T cells, B-cell-depleted T cells, or PBMCs.

Only in-frame clones appear in the TCRdb table, and some are missing; sequencing was by immunoSEQ multiplex PCR. This table has fewer than 250,000 clones, 83% appearing once. There are 15 residues in the CDR3. Trimming at V came to 4 bases and at J to 1 base, leaving 0 bases not matched to a gene. Germline-derived CDR1 and CDR2 are SGHTA and FQGNSA. The specimen was PBMCs or T cells enriched from blood (not recorded which). This TCR was sampled from a woman in her forties who had been exposed to COVID-19. The V and J genes are TRBV7-2 and TRBJ2-6, with 8 bases fitting TRBD1. This CDR3 reads CASSYRGSGANVLTF. Written as DNA, the CDR3 is TGTGCCAGCAGCTACAGGGGGTCTGGGGCCAACGTCCTGACTTTC.